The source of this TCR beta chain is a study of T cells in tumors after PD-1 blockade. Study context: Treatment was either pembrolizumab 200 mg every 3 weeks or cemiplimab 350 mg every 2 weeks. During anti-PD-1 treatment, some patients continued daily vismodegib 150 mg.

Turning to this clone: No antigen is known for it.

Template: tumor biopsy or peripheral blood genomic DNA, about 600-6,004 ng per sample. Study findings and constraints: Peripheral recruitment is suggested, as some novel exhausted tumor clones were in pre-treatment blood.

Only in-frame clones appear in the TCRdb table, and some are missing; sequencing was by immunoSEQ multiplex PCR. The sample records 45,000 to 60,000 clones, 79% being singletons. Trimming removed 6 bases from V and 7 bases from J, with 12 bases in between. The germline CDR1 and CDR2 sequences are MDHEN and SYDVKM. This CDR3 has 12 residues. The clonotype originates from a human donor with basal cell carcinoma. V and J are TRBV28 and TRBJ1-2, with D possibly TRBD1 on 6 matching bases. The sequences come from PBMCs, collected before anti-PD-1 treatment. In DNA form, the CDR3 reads TGTGCCAGCAGCGGGGCCAGGGGTGGCTACACCTTC. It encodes CASSGARGGYTF.